This T cell receptor (beta chain) was sequenced for a study of cytomegalovirus exposure and HLA in healthy donors. The wider study: Earlier work reported 95 million to 130 million unique TCR beta sequences from some 180 million T cells. General study findings and limits: Within an earlier analysis, most TCR beta V segments proved productive either about 87% or about 30% of the time. Rates of TCR association differed by HLA locus in a later analysis, with DRB1 highest and HLA-C lowest. In a later analysis, HLA-associated beta chains showed higher expansion and lower generation probabilities than comparable chains.

The CDR3 has 16 amino acids. PCR used 60 Vbeta primers and 13 Jbeta primers. Profiling relied on immunoSEQ multiplex PCR, and the TCRdb table lists in-frame clones only, not all of them. This table holds about 71,000 clones, about two thirds found once. This clone was seen a handful of times. What it binds is unknown. The rearrangement links TRBV21-1 to TRBJ1-1. TRBV21-1 is designated a pseudogene. The sequenced material came from PBMCs. This receptor was obtained from a man aged 40-55 years in good health and CMV-seropositive. The CDR3 region has the DNA TGTGCCAGCAGCAAAGATGGGGGGGCGCTGAACACTGAAGCTTTCTTT. Translation gives CASSKDGGALNTEAFF.